These T cell receptor beta chains were read from a single sample in a study of technical replicates of blood from several donors. Method: immunoSEQ multiplex PCR; TCRdb's copy keeps in-frame clones and lacks some. The table lists tens of thousands of clones, around 94% of them singletons, with roughly 0.26% in the top ten. The sample taken for sequencing was T cells isolated from PBMCs. These receptors were obtained from a human donor in good health. Both conserved end residues are part of each CDR3. D genes are given only for firm matches. Size is stated for part of the rows, as once, few or many counts, or as a class when the clone is expanded.

TRBJ2-3 | TRBV5-1 | - | - | CASSPAAGTKGSTDTQYF | TGCGCCAGCAGCCCCGCGGCGGGAACCAAGGGTAGCACAGATACGCAGTATTTT
TRBJ2-6 | TRBV4-1 | TRBD1 | - | CASRRQGVGANVLTF | TGCGCCAGCAGGAGACAGGGAGTTGGGGCCAACGTCCTGACTTTC
TRBJ1-1 | TRBV7-9 | - | - | CASSLVVTTEQEVEAFF | TGTGCCAGCAGCTTAGTCGTAACTACCGAACAAGAGGTTGAAGCTTTCTTT
TRBJ2-1 | TRBV29-1 | - | - | CSVGLREFLQNEQFF | TGCAGCGTTGGACTTCGGGAGTTTCTACAGAATGAGCAGTTCTTC
TRBJ2-1 | TRBV11-3 | TRBD2 | - | CASSRTSGRAPSYNEQFF | TGTGCCAGCAGCCGGACTAGCGGGAGGGCGCCCTCCTACAATGAGCAGTTCTTC
TRBJ1-5 | TRBV28 | TRBD1 | - | CASESGQTNNQPQHF | TGTGCCAGCGAATCGGGACAGACAAACAATCAGCCCCAGCATTTT
TRBJ1-1 | TRBV11-2 | - | - | CASSLDYTEAFF | TGTGCCAGCAGCTTAGATTATACTGAAGCTTTCTTT
TRBJ2-7 | TRBV7-9 | TRBD1 | - | CASSPRDRSIYEQYF | TGTGCCAGCAGCCCCCGGGACAGATCCATCTACGAGCAGTACTTC
TRBJ1-1 | TRBV10-1 | - | - | CASSTRALGNTEAFF | TGCGCCAGCAGCACCAGGGCCCTTGGGAACACTGAAGCTTTCTTT
TRBJ1-2 | TRBV11-2 | TRBD1 | - | CASSLEAGTGSAGYTF | TGTGCCAGCAGCTTAGAGGCCGGGACAGGGTCCGCCGGCTACACCTTC
TRBJ2-1 | TRBV23-1 | TRBD1 | - | CASSQMRGPYNEQFF | TGCGCCAGCAGTCAAATGAGGGGGCCCTACAATGAGCAGTTCTTC
TRBJ2-1 | TRBV4-1 | TRBD1 | once | CASSHLDRGSYNEQFF | TGCGCCAGCAGCCATCTCGACAGGGGGTCCTACAATGAGCAGTTCTTC
TRBJ2-3 | TRBV7-9 | - | - | CASSSQTGDTQYF | TGTGCCAGCAGTTCCCAGACAGGAGATACGCAGTATTTT
TRBJ1-2 | TRBV11-2 | TRBD1 | - | CASRVTGFYGYTF | TGTGCCAGCAGGGTGACAGGGTTCTATGGCTACACCTTC
TRBJ2-7 | TRBV18 | TRBD2 | once | CASSQNWLAGGPEQYF | TGTGCCAGCTCACAAAATTGGCTAGCGGGGGGGCCGGAGCAGTACTTC
TRBJ2-7 | TRBV28 | - | - | CASSLVMNDATETEQYF | TGTGCCAGCAGTTTAGTCATGAATGACGCTACGGAGACCGAGCAGTACTTC
TRBJ1-2 | TRBV5-6 | - | - | CASSLASGGDGYTF | TGTGCCAGCAGCTTGGCCTCGGGGGGGGATGGCTACACCTTC
TRBJ2-2 | TRBV10-3 | TRBD1 | - | CAISEPGTGDDTGELFF | TGTGCCATCAGTGAGCCGGGAACAGGGGACGACACCGGGGAGCTGTTTTTT
TRBJ1-6 | TRBV9 | - | - | CASSRDSESSYNSPLHF | TGTGCCAGCAGCAGGGACTCAGAGAGCTCCTATAATTCACCCCTCCACTTT
TRBJ2-7 | TRBV11-1 | - | - | CASSLDPGSSYEQYF | TGTGCCAGCAGCTTAGATCCGGGGAGCTCCTACGAGCAGTACTTC
TRBJ2-1 | TRBV9 | - | - | CASSVADWGGPRNEQFF | TGTGCCAGCAGCGTAGCAGATTGGGGGGGGCCCCGCAATGAGCAGTTCTTC
TRBJ2-7 | TRBV19 | TRBD1 | - | CASSRLDRGYEQYF | TGTGCCAGTAGTAGACTGGACAGGGGCTACGAGCAGTACTTC
TRBJ2-1 | TRBV5-6 | - | - | CASSLPTGLAYNEQFF | TGTGCCAGCAGCTTACCTACAGGGTTGGCCTACAATGAGCAGTTCTTC
TRBJ2-6 | TRBV29-1 | TRBD1 | - | CSVRQGPSGANVLTF | TGCAGCGTTCGACAGGGGCCCTCTGGGGCCAACGTCCTGACTTTC
TRBJ1-2 | TRBV6-6 | TRBD1 | - | CASSNRQGYYGYTF | TGTGCCAGCAGTAACCGACAGGGTTACTATGGCTACACCTTC
TRBJ2-7 | TRBV30 | - | - | CAWSVPGRSYEQYF | TGTGCCTGGAGTGTACCAGGGAGGTCCTACGAGCAGTACTTC
TRBJ2-4 | TRBV28 | TRBD2 | - | CASRNGTRLHIQYF | TGTGCCAGCAGAAACGGGACTAGGCTGCACATTCAGTACTTC
TRBJ2-2 | TRBV6-5 | - | - | CASSRQSSNTGELFF | TGTGCCAGCAGTCGACAGAGCTCGAACACCGGGGAGCTGTTTTTT
TRBJ1-5 | TRBV30 | - | once | CAWSLSRTGVGDQPQHF | TGTGCCTGGAGCCTCAGCAGGACGGGGGTGGGTGATCAGCCCCAGCATTTT
TRBJ2-7 | TRBV10-1 | - | - | CASSVRTNRGYEQYF | TGCGCCAGCAGTGTAAGGACTAATCGAGGGTACGAGCAGTACTTC
TRBJ2-1 | TRBV29-1 | TRBD2 | - | CSVVSTSGSYNEQFF | TGCAGCGTTGTGAGTACTAGCGGCTCCTACAATGAGCAGTTCTTC
TRBJ2-5 | TRBV5-4 | TRBD2 | - | CASSDGLAGAKGETQYF | TGTGCCAGCAGCGATGGACTAGCGGGAGCAAAGGGAGAGACCCAGTACTTC
TRBJ1-1 | TRBV7-9 | - | - | CASRNGGSNTEAFF | TGTGCCAGCAGGAACGGGGGGAGTAACACTGAAGCTTTCTTT
TRBJ2-2 | TRBV4-1 | TRBD2 | - | CASRISGIVGTGELFF | TGCGCCAGCAGGATTAGCGGGATCGTTGGAACCGGGGAGCTGTTTTTT
TRBJ2-3 | TRBV5-1 | - | - | CASSFASDSTDTQYF | TGCGCCAGCAGCTTTGCTAGCGATAGCACAGATACGCAGTATTTT
TRBJ2-1 | TRBV2 | TRBD2 | - | CASRSTSGSYNEQFF | TGTGCCAGCAGGTCGACTAGCGGCTCATACAATGAGCAGTTCTTC
TRBJ2-1 | TRBV5-1 | - | - | CASSLEGDEQFF | TGCGCCAGCAGCTTGGAGGGGGATGAGCAGTTCTTC